Reported below is one T cell receptor (beta chain). PCR used 60 Vbeta primers and 13 Jbeta primers. Assay: immunoSEQ multiplex PCR; the TCRdb copy retains only in-frame clones and omits some. The table has roughly 140,000 clones, approximately 85% seen once. Germline V gene lookup returns CDR1 SGDLS and CDR2 YYNGEE. The CDR3 loop spans 15 amino acids. The V segment lost 2 bases and the J segment 9 bases; nucleotides outside the gene matches: 8. The entry originates in a study of cytomegalovirus exposure and HLA in healthy donors. Material for sequencing was PBMCs. This TCR was sampled from a woman younger than 35 in good health and CMV-seronegative. The chain couples TRBV9 to TRBJ1-5; 10 bases match TRBD1. The CDR3 protein is CASSVDDRGPWPQHF. CDR3 nucleotides: TGTGCCAGCAGCGTCGATGACAGGGGGCCTTGGCCCCAGCATTTT. Complete variable domain (other parts from reference TRBV9 and TRBJ1-5): DSGVTQTPKHLITATGQRVTLRCSPRSGDLSVYWYQQSLDQGLQFLIQYYNGEERAKGNILERFSAQQFPDLHSELNLSSLELGDSALYFCASSVDDRGPWPQHFGDGTRLSIL.